Below are 15 T cell receptor beta chains sequenced from a single sample in a study of radiation and T cells in renal cell carcinoma. Time point meaning: blood 2 weeks post-SBRT. Treatment given: 15 Gy SBRT to primary tumor, nephrectomy 4 weeks later. The assay was immunoSEQ multiplex PCR, and TCRdb's table has in-frame clones only and misses some. The sample has about 150,000 clones, about nine tenths seen once. Here the sequenced sample was blood, taken from a patient whose treatment included radiotherapy and nephrectomy. Receptors were obtained from a woman aged 50 to 65 with renal cell carcinoma.

The chain has TRBV15 and TRBJ2-2; TRBD2 aligns across 7 bases. This CDR3 comprises 15 residues. Germline V gene sequence: CDR1 LNHNV, CDR2 YYDKDF (reference sequence). The junction had 10 bases not matched to a gene; V was cut back by 5 bases and J by 7 bases. The CDR3 protein is CATSPGGDWVGELFF. DNA for the CDR3: TGTGCCACCAGCCCTGGGGGGGACTGGGTCGGGGAGCTGTTTTTT. The variable domain in full, with the rest retrieved from reference TRBV15 and TRBJ2-2, is DAMVIQNPRYQVTQFGKPVTLSCSQTLNHNVMYWYQQKSSQAPKLLFHYYDKDFNNEADTPDNFQSRRPNTSFCFLDIRSPGLGDTAMYLCATSPGGDWVGELFFGEGSRLTVL.

This clone was detected only once. This chain uses TRBV19 with TRBJ1-5; possible D gene TRBD1, 5 bases. V dropped 6 bases and J dropped 5 bases, with 8 bases sitting between them. This CDR3 region has 12 residues. Germline CDR1 LNHDA, CDR2 SQIVND (reference sequence). The CDR3 loop is CASSQGYQPQHF. The CDR3 nucleotides are TGTGCCAGTAGCCAGGGTTATCAGCCCCAGCATTTT.

J is TRBJ1-6 and V is TRBV5-1; possibly TRBD1 for D (6 bases). The CDR3 loop spans 17 amino acids. From germline, CDR1 is SGHRS and CDR2 YFSETQ. V was clipped by 0 bases and J by 9 bases, with 19 bases between them. CDR3: CASSLAPPAGAGSPLHF. As DNA, the CDR3 is TGCGCCAGCAGCTTGGCACCCCCGGCGGGGGCAGGTTCACCCCTCCACTTT. The full variable domain, in which reference TRBV5-1 and TRBJ1-6 provide the parts outside the CDR3, is KAGVTQTPRYLIKTRGQQVTLSCSPISGHRSVSWYQQTPGQGLQFLFEYFSETQRNKGNFPGRFSGRQFSNSRSEMNVSTLELGDSALYLCASSLAPPAGAGSPLHFGNGTRLTVT.

The gene calls are TRBV6-1 and TRBJ2-5; D might be TRBD1 (6 bases). V lost 8 bases, J lost 2 bases, and 18 bases lay in between. There are 15 residues in the CDR3. CDR1 and CDR2 (germline): MNHNS, SASEGT. The CDR3 loop reads CASEKHRTDQETQYF. In nucleotides, the CDR3 is TGTGCCAGCGAAAAGCACCGGACAGATCAAGAGACCCAGTACTTC.

This chain joins TRBV7-8 and TRBJ1-6, with 7 bases matching TRBD1. This CDR3 region has 15 residues. Germline values: CDR1 SGHVS, CDR2 FQNEAQ. J gave up 8 bases and V 6 bases, and 10 bases lay outside the gene matches. The CDR3 sequence: CASSGGRGWYSPLHF. The CDR3 region has the DNA TGTGCCAGCAGTGGGGGCAGGGGGTGGTATTCACCCCTCCACTTT.

The table lists this clone with a few counts. V gene TRBV11-3 combines with J gene TRBJ2-2; D gene ambiguous. CDR1 is SGHNT, CDR2 YENEEA, per germline. The CDR3 runs to 13 residues. Between the trimmed V and J ends, which lost 4 bases and 6 bases, there was a span of 9 bases. CDR3 bases: TGTGCCAGCAGCTCCCGGACGGCCGGGGAGCTGTTTTTT. This sequence encodes CASSSRTAGELFF. Full variable domain (remainder filled in from reference TRBV11-3 and TRBJ2-2): EAGVVQSPRYKIIEKKQPVAFWCNPISGHNTLYWYLQNLGQGPELLIRYENEEAVDDSQLPKDRFSAERLKGVDSTLKIQPAELGDSAVYLCASSSRTAGELFFGEGSRLTVL.

The CDR3 coding sequence is TGTGCCAGCAGCTTTCACCCAGCCGGGCCGAACACTGAAGCTTTCTTT. This translates into CASSFHPAGPNTEAFF. This rearrangement joins TRBV7-9 to TRBJ1-1, with D uncertain. Germline V gives CDR1 SEHNR, CDR2 FQNEAQ (reference sequence). The V gene lost 3 bases and the J gene lost 1 base, with 15 bases spanning the gap. The CDR3 sequence is 16 residues long.

On this clone: Compared with germline, one end of the junction differs, possibly owing to a read error. The V and J genes are TRBV7-7 and TRBJ2-2; D is ambiguous. The germline gives CDR1 SSHAT, CDR2 FNYEAQ (reference sequence). CDR3 length: 14 amino acids. CDR3 DNA: TGTGCTAGCAGCTTATACTTTTACACCGGGGAGCTGTTTTTT. Its translation: CASSLYFYTGELFF.

The table lists this clone with a count of one. V usage is TRBV19 and J usage is TRBJ1-2; D not certain. Looked up from germline, CDR1 is LNHDA and CDR2 is SQIVND (reference sequence). Trimming took 5 bases from V and 4 from J, leaving 14 bases between them. The CDR3 runs 14 residues. This CDR3 is CASSPPHGLYGYTF. In DNA, the CDR3 is TGTGCCAGTAGTCCCCCCCATGGGCTCTATGGCTACACCTTC.

A single count supports this clone. The chain couples TRBV14 to TRBJ1-1; 8 bases fit TRBD1. Germline assignment: CDR1 SGHDN and CDR2 FVKESK. The CDR3 contains 16 residues. Unmatched junction bases numbered 9, after V lost 1 base and J lost 5 bases. CDR3 coding DNA: TGTGCCAGCAGCCAAGTCCTCGGCCAGGGGGCGACTGAAGCTTTCTTT. Its translation is CASSQVLGQGATEAFF.

This clone has just one count. This rearrangement joins TRBV7-2 to TRBJ2-7; D may be TRBD1 (6 bases). Germline lookup yields CDR1 SGHTA and CDR2 FQGNSA. The CDR3 runs to 14 residues. The V and J ends lost 3 bases and 3 bases respectively, with 12 bases between them. For the CDR3, the DNA is TGTGCCAGCAGCTTCAACAGGGACCTCTACGAGCAGTACTTC. Translating gives CASSFNRDLYEQYF.

The V gene is TRBV6-9, the J gene TRBJ2-5; D unclear. The germline V and J ends were trimmed by 2 bases and 0 bases, with 10 bases remaining between them. CDR1 is MNHGY and CDR2 is SVAAGI in the germline V gene. This CDR3 comprises 15 residues. CDR3: CASSYRRQDQETQYF. The CDR3 nucleotides are TGTGCCAGCAGTTATCGGCGACAAGACCAAGAGACCCAGTACTTC.

This clone was detected only once. This chain uses TRBV5-1 with TRBJ1-4, with unresolved D. V was pared by 0 bases and J by 8 bases, with 14 bases between. The CDR3 covers 15 residues. CDR1 and CDR2 (germline): SGHRS, YFSETQ. The CDR3 nucleotides are TGCGCCAGCAGCTTGGTTGGGGTCACTGGGGAAAAACTGTTTTTT. Protein: CASSLVGVTGEKLFF. The full variable domain, completed using reference TRBV5-1 and TRBJ1-4, is KAGVTQTPRYLIKTRGQQVTLSCSPISGHRSVSWYQQTPGQGLQFLFEYFSETQRNKGNFPGRFSGRQFSNSRSEMNVSTLELGDSALYLCASSLVGVTGEKLFFGSGTQLSVL.

The chain couples TRBV29-1 to TRBJ2-1; D is perhaps TRBD1 or TRBD2 (5 bases each). Per the germline V gene, CDR1 is SQVTM and CDR2 is ANQGSEA. V was cut by 4 bases and J by 3 bases, with 10 bases left in between. The CDR3 covers 13 residues. As DNA, the CDR3 is TGCAGCGTTGGAGGGGTTCTCTACAATGAGCAGTTCTTC. It encodes CSVGGVLYNEQFF.

This chain links TRBV30 with TRBJ1-1, with a possible D match to TRBD1 (5 bases). V lost 2 bases and J lost 9, with 13 bases in between. The CDR3 contains 12 residues. CDR1 GTSNPN and CDR2 SVGIG come from the germline V gene (reference sequence). CDR3: CAWSRDQGKAFF. The CDR3 bases are TGTGCCTGGAGTCGAGATCAGGGCAAAGCTTTCTTT.